This TCR beta chain is from a study of regulatory T cells in long-lasting Graves disease. Study-wide results and limits: Persistent disease showed a preference for TRBV28, TRBJ1-2 and TRBJ2-5.

The time point denotes: newly diagnosed GD, antithyroid drugs for less than 3 months. Scientists built the TCR library using RNA that was extracted from PBMCs. This clonotype was detected ten times or more. Its antigen is as yet unknown. Trimming took off 2 bases at V and 0 bases at J, with 5 bases between the two ends. This CDR3 is 13 amino acids long. The germline V gene has CDR1 SQVTM and CDR2 ANQGSEA. Construction of TCR beta libraries relied on iRepertoire HTBI primers and on Arm-PCR targeting CDR3 regions. In TCRdb, the multiplex PCR reads were re-called with MiXCR into one record per CDR3 protein. The sample lists 400,000 to 450,000 distinct CDR3 sequences, 15% to 20% occurring once. The data were also submitted as part of a second study, on T cells in Graves' hyperthyroidism and ophthalmopathy. That paper notes: Stability of Graves' hyperthyroidism was defined as absent ophthalmopathy progression within 18 months.

The sample was peripheral blood mononuclear cells (PBMCs), taken at new diagnosis, from a patient treated with antithyroid drugs. The sequence was collected from a woman younger than 45 with Graves disease. The genes are TRBV29-1 and TRBJ2-1; no clear D gene. CDR3 sequence (DNA): TGCAGCGTTGAATTGGGCTCCTACAATGAGCAGTTCTTC. Protein: CSVELGSYNEQFF.